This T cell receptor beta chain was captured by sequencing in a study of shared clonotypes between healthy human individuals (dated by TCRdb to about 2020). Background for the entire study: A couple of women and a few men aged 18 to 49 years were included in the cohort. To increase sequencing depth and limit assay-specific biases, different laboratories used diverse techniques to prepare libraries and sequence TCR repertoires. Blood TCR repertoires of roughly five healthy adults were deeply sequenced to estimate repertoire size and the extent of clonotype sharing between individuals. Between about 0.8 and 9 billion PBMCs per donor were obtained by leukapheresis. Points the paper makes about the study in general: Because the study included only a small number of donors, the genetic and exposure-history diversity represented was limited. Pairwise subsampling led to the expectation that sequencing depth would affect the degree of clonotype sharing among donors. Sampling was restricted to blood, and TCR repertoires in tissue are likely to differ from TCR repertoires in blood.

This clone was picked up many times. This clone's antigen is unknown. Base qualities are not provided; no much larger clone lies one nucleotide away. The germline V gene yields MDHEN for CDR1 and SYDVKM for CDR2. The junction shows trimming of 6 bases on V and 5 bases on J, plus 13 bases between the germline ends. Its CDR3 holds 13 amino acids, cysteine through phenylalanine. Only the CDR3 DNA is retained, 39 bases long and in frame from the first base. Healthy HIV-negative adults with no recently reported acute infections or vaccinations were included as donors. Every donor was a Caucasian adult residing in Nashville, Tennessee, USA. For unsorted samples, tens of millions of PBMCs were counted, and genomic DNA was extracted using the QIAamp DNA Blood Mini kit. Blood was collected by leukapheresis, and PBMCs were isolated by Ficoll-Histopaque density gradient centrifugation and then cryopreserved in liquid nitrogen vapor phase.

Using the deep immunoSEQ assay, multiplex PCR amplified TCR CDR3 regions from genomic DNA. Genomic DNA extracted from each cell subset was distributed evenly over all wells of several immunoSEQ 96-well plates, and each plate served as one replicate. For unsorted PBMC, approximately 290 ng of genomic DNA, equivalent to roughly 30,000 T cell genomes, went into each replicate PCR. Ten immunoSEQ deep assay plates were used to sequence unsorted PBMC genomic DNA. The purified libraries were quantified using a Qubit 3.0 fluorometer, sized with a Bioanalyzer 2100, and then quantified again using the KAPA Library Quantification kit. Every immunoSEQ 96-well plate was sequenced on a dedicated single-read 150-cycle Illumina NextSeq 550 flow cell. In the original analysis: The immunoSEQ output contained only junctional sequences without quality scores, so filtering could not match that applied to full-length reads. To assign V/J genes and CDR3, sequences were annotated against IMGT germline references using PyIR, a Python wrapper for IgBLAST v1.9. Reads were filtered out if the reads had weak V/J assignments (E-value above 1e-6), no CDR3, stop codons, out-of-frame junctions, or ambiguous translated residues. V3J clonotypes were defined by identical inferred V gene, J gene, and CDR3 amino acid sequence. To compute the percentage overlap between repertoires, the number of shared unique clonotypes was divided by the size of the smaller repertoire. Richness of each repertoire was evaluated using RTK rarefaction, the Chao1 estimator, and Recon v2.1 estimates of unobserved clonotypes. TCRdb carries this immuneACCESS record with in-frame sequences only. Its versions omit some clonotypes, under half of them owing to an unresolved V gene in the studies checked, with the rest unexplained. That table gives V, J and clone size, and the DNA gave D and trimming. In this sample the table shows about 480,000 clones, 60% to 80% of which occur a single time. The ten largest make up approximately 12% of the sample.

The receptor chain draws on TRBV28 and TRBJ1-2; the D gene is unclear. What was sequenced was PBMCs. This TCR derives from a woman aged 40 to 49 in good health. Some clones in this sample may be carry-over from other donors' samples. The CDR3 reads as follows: CASRTDGGYGYTF. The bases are TGTGCCAGCAGAACCGACGGCGGGTATGGCTACACCTTC.